This TCR beta chain was sequenced for a study of shared clonotypes between healthy human individuals. Sequencing was performed with immunoSEQ multiplex PCR; in TCRdb, only in-frame clones are kept and a portion is missing. Counted here are more than 2,000,000 clones, approximately 94% occurring once; the ten biggest clones make up around 0.15%. Both subsets, CD45RA+ naive and CD45RA-negative memory, were split from the CD4+ cells. This TCR came from a man younger than 35 in good health. Sample: naive CD4+ T cells sorted from blood. Sample subset: CD45RA+ positively selected.

CDR3 coding DNA: TGTGCCAGCAGCGTAGACGCCCGTAGGGGAGAGGGTAACTATGGCTACACCTTC. Translated, it gives CASSVDARRGEGNYGYTF. V and J are TRBV9 and TRBJ1-2; a possible D gene is TRBD1 (5 bases). Germline V gene data show CDR1 as SGDLS and CDR2 as YYNGEE. Trimming removed 0 bases at V and 1 base at J, with 19 bases between. The CDR3 extends over 18 amino acids.